This T cell receptor beta chain came from a study of identical twins. Study outcomes and limitations: Abundant beta clonotypes from cord blood had fewer insertions, unlike memory repertoires, which showed none.

As for this clonotype: Its target is not known.

A universal primer site was created by template switching, with the cDNA bearing unique molecular identifiers. TCRdb itself ran the 5' RACE reads through MiXCR, one entry per CDR3 protein. The sample has around 1.7 million distinct CDR3 sequences; about 30% are singletons. The CDR3 extends over 18 amino acids. Unmatched junction bases numbered 8, after V lost 2 bases and J lost 2 bases. From germline, CDR1 is LGHNA and CDR2 YNFKEQ. The sample comprised cord blood. The rearrangement joins TRBV4-2 to TRBJ2-5; the match to TRBD2 covers 13 bases. The clonotype was recovered from a newborn girl in good health. In nucleotides, the CDR3 is TGTGCCAGCAGCCAACCCCCGACTAGCGGGGGGTTTCAAGAGACCCAGTACTTC. It specifies CASSQPPTSGGFQETQYF.